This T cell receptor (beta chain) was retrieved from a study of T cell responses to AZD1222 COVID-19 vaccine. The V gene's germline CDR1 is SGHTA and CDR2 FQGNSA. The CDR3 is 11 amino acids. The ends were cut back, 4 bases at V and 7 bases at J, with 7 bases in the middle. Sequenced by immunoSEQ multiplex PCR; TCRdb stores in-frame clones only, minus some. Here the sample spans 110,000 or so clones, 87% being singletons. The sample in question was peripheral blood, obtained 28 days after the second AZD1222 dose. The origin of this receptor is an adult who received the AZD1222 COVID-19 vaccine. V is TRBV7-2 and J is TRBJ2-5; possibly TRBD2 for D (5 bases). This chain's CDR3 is CASSSGGTQYF. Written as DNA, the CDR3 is TGTGCCAGCAGCTCCGGAGGGACCCAGTACTTC.